The 22 T cell receptor beta chains below were found in one sample sequenced in a study of control samples from healthy donors and cancer patients. Assay: immunoSEQ multiplex PCR; the TCRdb copy retains only in-frame clones and omits some. The table records 130,000 or so clones, roughly 86% of them present only once. The sequenced sample was PBMCs. Receptor source: a man aged 45 to 65 with head and neck cancer.

Only one count was recorded for this clone. It is unclear where the CDR3 begins or ends on the DNA, so no DNA is shown, and the CDR3 is as TCRdb lists it. The J gene is TRBJ1-2, the V gene TRBV7-9; the D segment call TRBD1 is taken from the table without a DNA check. Germline V lookup: CDR1 SEHNR, CDR2 FQNEAQ (reference sequence). Ends included, the CDR3 has 15 residues. The CDR3 spells CASSFGPGRVYGYTF.

The chain uses TRBV19 and TRBJ2-7; TRBD1 matches 7 bases. Unmatched junction bases numbered 6, after V lost 5 bases and J lost 2 bases. There are 14 residues in the CDR3. Germline V gene data show CDR1 as LNHDA and CDR2 as SQIVND (reference sequence). The CDR3 protein is CASSLTGMTYEQYF. CDR3 in DNA: TGTGCCAGTAGTTTGACAGGGATGACCTACGAGCAGTACTTC.

The rearrangement joins TRBV28 to TRBJ2-4; 10 bases line up with TRBD1. This CDR3 is built from 18 residues. Germline V gene data show CDR1 as MDHEN and CDR2 as SYDVKM. Trimming removed 4 bases from V and 5 bases from J; junction bases left unmatched: 14. This CDR3 is CASSSHDRGLSRENIQYF. The CDR3 DNA is TGTGCCAGCAGTTCCCATGACAGGGGGCTATCTAGGGAAAACATTCAGTACTTC.

This rearrangement joins TRBV15 to TRBJ2-4; 12 bases agree with TRBD2. The germline V gene has CDR1 LNHNV and CDR2 YYDKDF (reference sequence). The CDR3 contains 16 residues. Unmatched junction bases numbered 8, after V lost 5 bases and J lost 6 bases. This CDR3 reads CATSQTSGGSPNIQYF. The CDR3 DNA follows: TGTGCCACCAGCCAGACTAGCGGGGGCTCCCCAAACATTCAGTACTTC.

The chain joins TRBV6-5 to TRBJ2-1; TRBD1 matches 7 bases. V lost 5 bases, J lost 10 bases, and 8 bases stayed unmatched. There are 13 residues in the CDR3. Germline lookup yields CDR1 MNHEY and CDR2 SVGAGI. For the CDR3, the DNA is TGTGCCAGCAGTCCAGGGACAGCCGTAGAGCAGTTCTTC. Its translation is CASSPGTAVEQFF.

The chain uses TRBV19 and TRBJ2-1; D is ambiguous. This CDR3 has 17 amino acids. Germline V lookup: CDR1 LNHDA, CDR2 SQIVND (reference sequence). The germline V and J ends were trimmed by 5 bases and 3 bases, with 20 bases remaining between them. The DNA for the CDR3 is TGTGCCAGTAGTTCCCCCGGTGGTAGCAGAGGCTACAATGAGCAGTTCTTC. Amino acid sequence: CASSSPGGSRGYNEQFF.

V is TRBV9 and J is TRBJ2-1; no clear D. V was pared by 0 bases and J by 0 bases, with 7 bases between. CDR1 SGDLS and CDR2 YYNGEE come from the germline V gene. The CDR3 runs to 15 residues. CDR3 coding DNA: TGTGCCAGCAGCGTAGACTGGAGCTCCTACAATGAGCAGTTCTTC. It yields the protein CASSVDWSSYNEQFF.

The rearrangement joins TRBV24-1 to TRBJ2-5, with D uncertain. Trimming took 1 base from V and 6 from J, leaving 5 bases between them. The CDR3 extends over 12 amino acids. Germline values: CDR1 KGHDR, CDR2 SFDVKD. The CDR3 loop is CATSDFRQTQYF. The CDR3 DNA reads as TGTGCCACCAGTGATTTCCGGCAGACCCAGTACTTC.

CDR3 amino acids: CASSVLGDNEQFF. In DNA, the CDR3 is TGTGCCAGCAGCGTCCTTGGTGACAATGAGCAGTTCTTC. This sequence joins TRBV9 and TRBJ2-1; D ambiguous. V was shortened by 2 bases and J by 5 bases, with 8 bases between the two germline ends. This CDR3 is 13 amino acids long. Looked up from germline, CDR1 is SGDLS and CDR2 is YYNGEE.

The chain links TRBV7-2 to TRBJ2-7; perhaps TRBD1 as D (6 bases). The germline V gene has CDR1 SGHTA and CDR2 FQGNSA. This CDR3 is built from 16 residues. V lost 0 bases, J lost 0 bases, and 12 bases lay in between. The DNA for the CDR3 is TGTGCCAGCAGCTTAGCGGCAGGGGCTTCCTCCTACGAGCAGTACTTC. Protein product: CASSLAAGASSYEQYF.

V gene TRBV5-1 combines with J gene TRBJ1-1; 10 bases are shared with TRBD1. J lost 7 bases, V lost 3 bases, and 12 bases had no gene match. CDR1 is SGHRS, CDR2 YFSETQ, per germline. CDR3 length: 16 residues. The CDR3 is CASSWHGQGDRGEAFF. In DNA, the CDR3 is TGCGCCAGCAGCTGGCACGGACAGGGGGATCGAGGTGAAGCTTTCTTT.

This clone showed up just once. The CDR3 loop reads CASSRGQGKIDGYTF. CDR3 coding DNA: TGTGCCAGCAGCCGTGGACAGGGGAAGATCGATGGCTACACCTTC. The chain recombines TRBV5-4 with TRBJ1-2, with 9 bases identical to TRBD1. J gave up 6 bases and V 4 bases, and 10 bases lay outside the gene matches. Germline V gives CDR1 SGHNT, CDR2 YYREEE (reference sequence). This CDR3 spans 15 amino acids.

The chain links TRBV24-1 to TRBJ2-2; D is tentatively TRBD1 or TRBD2 (5 bases each). Germline V lookup: CDR1 KGHDR, CDR2 SFDVKD. V lost 3 bases, J lost 7 bases, and 26 bases lay in between. The CDR3 is 19 amino acids. CDR3 sequence (DNA): TGTGCCACCAGTGATAGGGACCCCGCAAAAAGGACTGACGACGGGGAGCTGTTTTTT. Amino acids: CATSDRDPAKRTDDGELFF.

The V and J genes are TRBV27 and TRBJ1-5, with TRBD1 identical over 8 bases. The CDR3 is made up of 14 amino acids. The J segment lost 6 bases and the V segment lost 6 bases, leaving 7 bases of the junction unmatched. Germline CDR1 reads MNHEY; CDR2 reads SMNVEV (reference sequence). The chain's CDR3 is CASSPTGGRQPQHF. The CDR3 DNA sequence: TGTGCCAGCAGCCCCACAGGGGGTCGTCAGCCCCAGCATTTT.

The rearrangement links TRBV7-9 to TRBJ1-1; D ambiguous. Per germline, CDR1 SEHNR and CDR2 FQNEAQ (reference sequence). The CDR3 spans 12 residues. The V and J ends lost 3 bases and 4 bases respectively, with 6 bases between them. The CDR3 DNA reads as TGTGCCAGCAGCTTGACGGGCACTGAAGCTTTCTTT. Protein: CASSLTGTEAFF.

This sequence joins TRBV29-1 and TRBJ1-1; no clear D. V lost 6 bases, J lost 11 bases, and 13 bases lay in between. Per germline, CDR1 SQVTM and CDR2 ANQGSEA. The CDR3 totals 10 residues. CDR3 nucleotide sequence: TGCAGCGTAACCAACGGTCGGGCTTTCTTT. Its translation is CSVTNGRAFF.

This chain joins TRBV5-6 and TRBJ2-5; the match to TRBD2 covers 14 bases. Germline V gene sequence: CDR1 SGHDT, CDR2 YYEEEE. This CDR3 region has 16 residues. Trimming removed 4 bases from V and 1 base from J; junction bases left unmatched: 3. CDR3 loop: CASSPGLAGAQETQYF. DNA for the CDR3: TGTGCCAGCAGCCCGGGACTAGCGGGAGCCCAAGAGACCCAGTACTTC.

The rearrangement joins TRBV19 to TRBJ1-1; D unresolved. Germline CDR1 and CDR2: LNHDA and SQIVND (reference sequence). V lost 7 bases and J lost 0, with 15 bases in between. The CDR3 covers 15 residues. CDR3 residues: CASTVGGELNTEAFF. CDR3 coding DNA: TGTGCCAGTACCGTGGGCGGGGAGTTGAACACTGAAGCTTTCTTT.

The chain uses TRBV2 and TRBJ1-6; D gene unclear. The CDR3 has 12 residues. Germline CDR1 is SNHLY and CDR2 is FYNNEI. V lost 0 bases to trimming and J lost 12 bases, with 6 bases between them. The CDR3 sequence is CASSEAGRPLHF. CDR3 sequence (DNA): TGTGCCAGCAGTGAAGCAGGGCGACCCCTCCACTTT.

The J gene is TRBJ2-1, the V gene TRBV2; 9 positions match TRBD2. This CDR3 comprises 16 residues. The junction had 9 bases not matched to a gene; V was cut back by 2 bases and J by 7 bases. CDR1 is SNHLY and CDR2 is FYNNEI in the germline V gene. In nucleotides, the CDR3 is TGTGCCAGCAGTGAATGGTTTAGCGGGAGTGGGAATGAGCAGTTCTTC. Protein product: CASSEWFSGSGNEQFF.

The rearrangement links TRBV6-2 or TRBV6-3 to TRBJ1-2, with D possibly matching TRBD1 (5 bases). Trimming took 7 bases from V and 4 from J, leaving 13 bases between them. Germline values: CDR1 MNHEY, CDR2 SVGEGT. This CDR3 is built from 13 residues. CDR3 DNA: TGTGCCAGCACCCCTGGGGGAATCTATGGCTACACCTTC. Amino acid sequence: CASTPGGIYGYTF.

To note about this clone: In the same sample, other DNA sequences code for this CDR3. The chain couples TRBV5-1 to TRBJ2-1; the D call may be TRBD1 or TRBD2 (6 bases each). Trimming removed 2 bases at V and 0 bases at J, with 15 bases between. The CDR3 runs 17 residues. Germline V lookup: CDR1 SGHRS, CDR2 YFSETQ. The CDR3 loop reads CASSFRGGRGSYNEQFF. The CDR3 nucleotides are TGCGCCAGCAGCTTTCGTGGGGGGCGCGGCTCCTACAATGAGCAGTTCTTC.